Listed below are T cell receptor beta chains from one sample, sequenced in a study of neurological immune-mediated disorders. TCRdb fed the 5' RACE reads into MiXCR, producing one record per CDR3 protein. The table records roughly 61,000 distinct CDR3 sequences, around 24% of them present only once. Sample: PBMCs. The receptor source for this set is a man in his fifties or sixties with HTLV-1-associated myelopathy (HAM/TSP). The CDR3 runs from the conserved cysteine through the conserved F or W. Each record gives: clone size, V gene, D gene, CDR3 length, J gene, CDR3 DNA, CDR3 protein. A D gene is named only where the DNA matches it firmly. Some rows have no size entry. The others give once, few or many, or a class for an expanded clone.

clone size: many
V gene: TRBV12-3/TRBV12-4
D gene: NA
CDR3 length: 13
J gene: TRBJ1-2
CDR3 DNA: TGTGCCAGTATTGCTGGGCGGAAATATGGCTACACCTTC
CDR3 protein: CASIAGRKYGYTF

clone size: many
V gene: TRBV7-8
D gene: NA
CDR3 length: 22
J gene: TRBJ2-7
CDR3 DNA: TGTGCCAGCAGCTTATTTCCCCCCGGACAGATTCTCGAGAGGGGTGTGGGGTACGAGCAGTACTTC
CDR3 protein: CASSLFPPGQILERGVGYEQYF

clone size: many
V gene: TRBV5-1
D gene: NA
CDR3 length: 16
J gene: TRBJ2-1
CDR3 DNA: TGCGCCAGCAGCTTCTCCGGGACCCGGGGAGACTATGAGCAGTTCTTC
CDR3 protein: CASSFSGTRGDYEQFF

clone size: many
V gene: TRBV6-2/TRBV6-3
D gene: NA
CDR3 length: 12
J gene: TRBJ2-3
CDR3 DNA: TGTGCCAGCAGCTACTCCCCAGATACGCAGTATTTT
CDR3 protein: CASSYSPDTQYF

clone size: many
V gene: TRBV5-8
D gene: TRBD2
CDR3 length: 16
J gene: TRBJ2-1
CDR3 DNA: TGTGCCAGCAGCTGGGGACTAGCGGGATTCGACAATGAGCAGTTCTTC
CDR3 protein: CASSWGLAGFDNEQFF

clone size: many
V gene: TRBV12-3/TRBV12-4
D gene: NA
CDR3 length: 13
J gene: TRBJ1-5
CDR3 DNA: TGTGCCAGCAGTTCCAGCCTACAGCAGCCCCAGCATTTT
CDR3 protein: CASSSSLQQPQHF

clone size: many
V gene: TRBV6-1
D gene: TRBD1
CDR3 length: 13
J gene: TRBJ2-5
CDR3 DNA: TGTGCCAGCCGGACAGGGAGCCAAGAGACCCAGTACTTC
CDR3 protein: CASRTGSQETQYF

clone size: many
V gene: TRBV7-9
D gene: NA
CDR3 length: 14
J gene: TRBJ2-3
CDR3 DNA: TGTGCCAGCAGCTCCCAGGGCGGGACATATACGCAGTATTTT
CDR3 protein: CASSSQGGTYTQYF

clone size: many
V gene: TRBV25-1
D gene: NA
CDR3 length: 13
J gene: TRBJ2-5
CDR3 DNA: TGTGCCAGCAGTAATACAAGTGCAGAGACCCAGTACTTC
CDR3 protein: CASSNTSAETQYF

clone size: NA
V gene: TRBV5-1
D gene: TRBD1
CDR3 length: 13
J gene: TRBJ1-1
CDR3 DNA: TGCGCCAGCAGGACGACAGGGGGCACTGAAGCTTTCTTT
CDR3 protein: CASRTTGGTEAFF

clone size: NA
V gene: TRBV5-1
D gene: TRBD2
CDR3 length: 16
J gene: TRBJ2-5
CDR3 DNA: TGCGCCAGCAGCGCCGGGACTAGCGGGAGGAAAGAGACCCAGTACTTC
CDR3 protein: CASSAGTSGRKETQYF

clone size: many
V gene: TRBV9
D gene: NA
CDR3 length: 13
J gene: TRBJ1-1
CDR3 DNA: TGTGCCAGCAGCTCAAACGTGGGGACTGAAGCTTTCTTT
CDR3 protein: CASSSNVGTEAFF

clone size: many
V gene: TRBV28
D gene: NA
CDR3 length: 12
J gene: TRBJ2-7
CDR3 DNA: TGTGCCAGCAGTTTATCAAACTACGAGCAGTACTTC
CDR3 protein: CASSLSNYEQYF

clone size: NA
V gene: TRBV28
D gene: TRBD1
CDR3 length: 15
J gene: TRBJ1-1
CDR3 DNA: TGTGCCAGCAGTCCCCCTCGGACAGGGGAGGGTGAAGCTTTCTTT
CDR3 protein: CASSPPRTGEGEAFF

clone size: many
V gene: TRBV29-1
D gene: NA
CDR3 length: 12
J gene: TRBJ1-5
CDR3 DNA: TGCAGCGTTTCAGGGGTCAATCAGCCCCAGCATTTT
CDR3 protein: CSVSGVNQPQHF

clone size: many
V gene: TRBV28
D gene: TRBD2
CDR3 length: 13
J gene: TRBJ2-1
CDR3 DNA: TGTGCCAGCAGTCGTAGCGGGAGGAATGAGCAGTTCTTC
CDR3 protein: CASSRSGRNEQFF

clone size: many
V gene: TRBV9
D gene: NA
CDR3 length: 16
J gene: TRBJ2-7
CDR3 DNA: TGTGCCAGCAGCGTCCAACCGGGAACAACTACCTACGAGCAGTACTTC
CDR3 protein: CASSVQPGTTTYEQYF

clone size: NA
V gene: TRBV20-1
D gene: NA
CDR3 length: 16
J gene: TRBJ2-1
CDR3 DNA: TGCAGTGCTAGAGCGTCAGGGAGATCCTACTACAATGAGCAGTTCTTC
CDR3 protein: CSARASGRSYYNEQFF

clone size: many
V gene: TRBV5-1
D gene: TRBD1
CDR3 length: 19
J gene: TRBJ2-7
CDR3 DNA: TGCGCCAGCAGCTTGGAAATAAGACTAACACGGGACAGAACCTACGAGCAGTACTTC
CDR3 protein: CASSLEIRLTRDRTYEQYF

clone size: NA
V gene: TRBV5-1
D gene: TRBD2
CDR3 length: 14
J gene: TRBJ2-1
CDR3 DNA: TGCGCCAGCAGCTTGGGGCGGGAGAAAAATGAGCAGTTCTTC
CDR3 protein: CASSLGREKNEQFF

clone size: many
V gene: TRBV20-1
D gene: NA
CDR3 length: 15
J gene: TRBJ1-1
CDR3 DNA: TGCAGTGCTAGCCCAGGGAGCTTAATCAACACTGAAGCTTTCTTT
CDR3 protein: CSASPGSLINTEAFF

clone size: many
V gene: TRBV5-1
D gene: NA
CDR3 length: 14
J gene: TRBJ2-5
CDR3 DNA: TGCGCCAGCAGCCGTGCAGGGTTCCAAGAGACCCAGTACTTC
CDR3 protein: CASSRAGFQETQYF

clone size: many
V gene: TRBV29-1
D gene: TRBD2
CDR3 length: 17
J gene: TRBJ2-1
CDR3 DNA: TGCAGCGTTGAGGGACTAGCGGGATCGGGGTCTACTAATGAGCAGTTCTTC
CDR3 protein: CSVEGLAGSGSTNEQFF

clone size: NA
V gene: TRBV20-1
D gene: TRBD1
CDR3 length: 15
J gene: TRBJ1-5
CDR3 DNA: TGCAGTGCCACTAACGGGGGACAGGGGAATCAGCCCCAGCATTTT
CDR3 protein: CSATNGGQGNQPQHF

clone size: few
V gene: TRBV19
D gene: NA
CDR3 length: 16
J gene: TRBJ1-1
CDR3 DNA: TGTGCCAGTAGTATAGATCGTCAGGGTCTGAACACTGAAGCTTTCTTT
CDR3 protein: CASSIDRQGLNTEAFF

clone size: NA
V gene: TRBV11-2
D gene: NA
CDR3 length: 17
J gene: TRBJ2-7
CDR3 DNA: TGTGCCAGCAGCTTAGATGGCGGCAGGCATCTTCCCGGCGAGCAGTACTTC
CDR3 protein: CASSLDGGRHLPGEQYF

clone size: many
V gene: TRBV7-9
D gene: NA
CDR3 length: 13
J gene: TRBJ1-5
CDR3 DNA: TGTGCCAGCTCCGCGGAGGGCAATCAGCCCCAGCATTTT
CDR3 protein: CASSAEGNQPQHF

clone size: many
V gene: TRBV3-1
D gene: NA
CDR3 length: 13
J gene: TRBJ1-6
CDR3 DNA: TGTGCCAGCAGCCCCCAGAGAGATTCACCCCTCCACTTT
CDR3 protein: CASSPQRDSPLHF

clone size: NA
V gene: TRBV9
D gene: NA
CDR3 length: 13
J gene: TRBJ2-5
CDR3 DNA: TGTGCCAGCAGCGAACAGGGAACATCGACCCAGTACTTC
CDR3 protein: CASSEQGTSTQYF

clone size: many
V gene: TRBV28
D gene: TRBD1
CDR3 length: 18
J gene: TRBJ1-2
CDR3 DNA: TGTGCCAGCAGTTCCCCGGGACAGGGGATATCAAGGAACTATGGCTACACCTTC
CDR3 protein: CASSSPGQGISRNYGYTF

clone size: many
V gene: TRBV6-5
D gene: NA
CDR3 length: 17
J gene: TRBJ2-2
CDR3 DNA: TGTGCCAGCAGCGCGCCGGGACGGCGTACGTTCACCGGGGAGCTGTTTTTT
CDR3 protein: CASSAPGRRTFTGELFF

clone size: many
V gene: TRBV27
D gene: NA
CDR3 length: 14
J gene: TRBJ2-7
CDR3 DNA: TGTGCCAGCAGTTCCATCAACAATCCCAGGAAGCAGTACTTC
CDR3 protein: CASSSINNPRKQYF

clone size: few
V gene: TRBV7-2
D gene: NA
CDR3 length: 16
J gene: TRBJ1-5
CDR3 DNA: TGTGCCAGCAGCCGTGCCCCATTGGGGGTAGGTCAGCCCCAGCATTTT
CDR3 protein: CASSRAPLGVGQPQHF

clone size: NA
V gene: TRBV7-9
D gene: NA
CDR3 length: 13
J gene: TRBJ1-4
CDR3 DNA: TGTGCCAGCAGCCGGGGGCTCGGCGAAAAACTGTTTTTT
CDR3 protein: CASSRGLGEKLFF

clone size: many
V gene: TRBV29-1
D gene: NA
CDR3 length: 15
J gene: TRBJ2-1
CDR3 DNA: TGCAGCGTGCGCGTCGGGGTGTGGGGCTACAATGAGCAGTTCTTC
CDR3 protein: CSVRVGVWGYNEQFF

clone size: few
V gene: TRBV4-1
D gene: TRBD1
CDR3 length: 17
J gene: TRBJ1-5
CDR3 DNA: TGCGCCAGCAGCCAAAAAGCAGACAGGGCAAGAGGCCAGCCCCAGCATTTT
CDR3 protein: CASSQKADRARGQPQHF

clone size: many
V gene: TRBV20-1
D gene: TRBD2
CDR3 length: 15
J gene: TRBJ2-5
CDR3 DNA: TGCAGTGCTAGAGAGGATAGCGGGTACCAAGAGACCCAGTACTTC
CDR3 protein: CSAREDSGYQETQYF

clone size: many
V gene: TRBV5-1
D gene: TRBD1
CDR3 length: 15
J gene: TRBJ2-7
CDR3 DNA: TGCGCCAGCAGCTTGAACCAGGGGGCCACCTACGAGCAGTACTTC
CDR3 protein: CASSLNQGATYEQYF

clone size: many
V gene: TRBV29-1
D gene: NA
CDR3 length: 12
J gene: TRBJ2-1
CDR3 DNA: TGCAGCGTTGCCCCGGAAGGAAATGAGCAGTTCTTC
CDR3 protein: CSVAPEGNEQFF

clone size: many
V gene: TRBV20-1
D gene: TRBD2
CDR3 length: 14
J gene: TRBJ2-7
CDR3 DNA: TGCAGTGCTAGAGATTTTAGCGGGAGAGGCGAGCAGTACTTC
CDR3 protein: CSARDFSGRGEQYF

clone size: many
V gene: TRBV28
D gene: NA
CDR3 length: 11
J gene: TRBJ1-3
CDR3 DNA: TGTGCCAGCTTTTCTGGAAACACCATATATTTT
CDR3 protein: CASFSGNTIYF

clone size: many
V gene: TRBV7-9
D gene: NA
CDR3 length: 15
J gene: TRBJ1-2
CDR3 DNA: TGTGCCAGCAGCTTAACCCCAGGGAGGAGTGAAGGCTACACCTTC
CDR3 protein: CASSLTPGRSEGYTF

clone size: many
V gene: TRBV20-1
D gene: TRBD1
CDR3 length: 17
J gene: TRBJ1-5
CDR3 DNA: TGCAGTGCTAGGTCTGGGACAGTCTATTATAATAATCAGCCCCAGCATTTT
CDR3 protein: CSARSGTVYYNNQPQHF

clone size: many
V gene: TRBV5-1
D gene: NA
CDR3 length: 15
J gene: TRBJ2-2
CDR3 DNA: TGCGCCAGCAGCCCCGATGGGGGGACCACCGGGGAGCTGTTTTTT
CDR3 protein: CASSPDGGTTGELFF

clone size: many
V gene: TRBV10-3
D gene: NA
CDR3 length: 15
J gene: TRBJ2-6
CDR3 DNA: TGTGCCATCTCCCCCGGAAACTCTGGGGCCAACGTCCTGACTTTC
CDR3 protein: CAISPGNSGANVLTF

clone size: many
V gene: TRBV29-1
D gene: TRBD2
CDR3 length: 15
J gene: TRBJ2-2
CDR3 DNA: TGCAGCGAATCAGGACTAGCGGTTAACACCGGGGAGCTGTTTTTT
CDR3 protein: CSESGLAVNTGELFF

clone size: many
V gene: TRBV2
D gene: NA
CDR3 length: 16
J gene: TRBJ2-3
CDR3 DNA: TGTGCCAGCAGTGAAGCTGCGGGAACCGTCACAGATACGCAGTATTTT
CDR3 protein: CASSEAAGTVTDTQYF

clone size: many
V gene: TRBV29-1
D gene: TRBD1
CDR3 length: 15
J gene: TRBJ1-5
CDR3 DNA: TGCAGCGTTGGATCCTCGGGACAGGGGGATCAGCCCCAGCATTTT
CDR3 protein: CSVGSSGQGDQPQHF

clone size: many
V gene: TRBV27
D gene: TRBD2
CDR3 length: 15
J gene: TRBJ2-7
CDR3 DNA: TGTGCCAGCGGCACGATCGGGGGGAGCTCCTACGAGCAGTACTTC
CDR3 protein: CASGTIGGSSYEQYF

clone size: NA
V gene: TRBV15
D gene: NA
CDR3 length: 16
J gene: TRBJ2-5
CDR3 DNA: TGTGCCACCAGCAGGAGGACTACAGGGTTTGGGGAGACCCAGTACTTC
CDR3 protein: CATSRRTTGFGETQYF

clone size: many
V gene: TRBV5-1
D gene: TRBD1
CDR3 length: 13
J gene: TRBJ1-2
CDR3 DNA: TGCGCCAGCAGCTTCGGGACAGGACAGGGCTACACCTTC
CDR3 protein: CASSFGTGQGYTF

clone size: few
V gene: TRBV11-2
D gene: TRBD1
CDR3 length: 15
J gene: TRBJ2-1
CDR3 DNA: TGTGCCAGCAGCCTCACCGGGACAGGGGGAGATGAGCAGTTCTTC
CDR3 protein: CASSLTGTGGDEQFF

clone size: NA
V gene: TRBV25-1
D gene: TRBD2
CDR3 length: 15
J gene: TRBJ2-5
CDR3 DNA: TGTGCCAGCAGTGAAGGACTAGCGGGAGATGAGACCCAGTACTTC
CDR3 protein: CASSEGLAGDETQYF

clone size: many
V gene: TRBV2
D gene: NA
CDR3 length: 15
J gene: TRBJ2-2
CDR3 DNA: TGTGCCAGCAGGGCAGTGGCAGCGAACACCGGGGAGCTGTTTTTT
CDR3 protein: CASRAVAANTGELFF

clone size: NA
V gene: TRBV20-1
D gene: NA
CDR3 length: 13
J gene: TRBJ2-1
CDR3 DNA: TGCAGTGCTAGTACGAGGTCCCGGTACGAGCAGTTCTTC
CDR3 protein: CSASTRSRYEQFF

clone size: NA
V gene: TRBV21-1
D gene: NA
CDR3 length: 17
J gene: TRBJ2-7
CDR3 DNA: TGTGCCAGCAGCAAAGAGAGGGCCGCTAGCGGGATCTACGAGCAGTACTTC
CDR3 protein: CASSKERAASGIYEQYF

clone size: many
V gene: TRBV20-1
D gene: TRBD1
CDR3 length: 15
J gene: TRBJ2-2
CDR3 DNA: TGCAGTGCTAGTCTCGGGACAGGGAACACCGGGGAGCTGTTTTTT
CDR3 protein: CSASLGTGNTGELFF